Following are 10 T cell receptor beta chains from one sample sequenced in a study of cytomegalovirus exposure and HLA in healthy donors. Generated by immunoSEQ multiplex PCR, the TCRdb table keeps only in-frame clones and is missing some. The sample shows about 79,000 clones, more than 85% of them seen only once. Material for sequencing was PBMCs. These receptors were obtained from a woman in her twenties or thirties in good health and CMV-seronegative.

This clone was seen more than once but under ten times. The CDR3 sequence: CASSQGQGDADTQYF. Here the CDR3 DNA reads TGCGCCAGCAGCCAAGGGCAGGGGGATGCAGATACGCAGTATTTT. V is TRBV4-3 and J is TRBJ2-3; TRBD1 aligns across 7 bases. The germline gives CDR1 LGHNA, CDR2 YSLEER. The junction had 5 bases not matched to a gene; V was cut back by 1 base and J by 4 bases. The CDR3 has 15 amino acids.

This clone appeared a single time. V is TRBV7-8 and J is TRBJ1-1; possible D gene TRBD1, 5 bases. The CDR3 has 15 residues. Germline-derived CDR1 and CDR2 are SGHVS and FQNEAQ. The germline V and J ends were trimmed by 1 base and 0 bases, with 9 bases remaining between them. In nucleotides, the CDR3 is TGTGCCAGCAGCTTAGGGGGGGTCATGAACACTGAAGCTTTCTTT. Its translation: CASSLGGVMNTEAFF.

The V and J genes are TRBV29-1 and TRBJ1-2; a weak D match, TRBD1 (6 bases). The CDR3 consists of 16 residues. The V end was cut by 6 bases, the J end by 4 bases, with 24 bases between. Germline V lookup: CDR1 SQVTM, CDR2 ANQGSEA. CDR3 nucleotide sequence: TGCAGCGTACTCTCCGGGCCACAGGGAGCCGGCTATGGCTACACCTTC. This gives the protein CSVLSGPQGAGYGYTF.

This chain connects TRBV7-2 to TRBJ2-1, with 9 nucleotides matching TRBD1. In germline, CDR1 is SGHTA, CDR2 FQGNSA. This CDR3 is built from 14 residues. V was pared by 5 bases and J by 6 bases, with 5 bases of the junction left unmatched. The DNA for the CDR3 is TGTGCCAGCAGCGGACAGGGGCGGGGCAATGAGCAGTTCTTC. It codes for CASSGQGRGNEQFF.

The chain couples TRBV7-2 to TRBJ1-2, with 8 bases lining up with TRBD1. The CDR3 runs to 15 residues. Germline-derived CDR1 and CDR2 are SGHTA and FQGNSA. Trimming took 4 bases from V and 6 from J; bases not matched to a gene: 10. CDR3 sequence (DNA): TGTGCCAGCAGCTCCGGACAGGGAGCGCTACATGGCTACACCTTC. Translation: CASSSGQGALHGYTF.

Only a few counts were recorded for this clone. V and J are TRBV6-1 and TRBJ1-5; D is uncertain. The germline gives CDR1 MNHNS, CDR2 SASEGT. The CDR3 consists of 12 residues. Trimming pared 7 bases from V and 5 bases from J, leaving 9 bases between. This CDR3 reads CASTLLDQPQHF. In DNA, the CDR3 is TGTGCCAGCACCCTACTGGATCAGCCCCAGCATTTT.

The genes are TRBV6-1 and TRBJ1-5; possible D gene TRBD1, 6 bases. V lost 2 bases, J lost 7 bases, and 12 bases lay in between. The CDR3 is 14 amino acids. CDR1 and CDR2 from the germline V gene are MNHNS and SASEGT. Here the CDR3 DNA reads TGTGCCAGCAGTGAACAGGGGATAGGCCAGCCCCAGCATTTT. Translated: CASSEQGIGQPQHF.

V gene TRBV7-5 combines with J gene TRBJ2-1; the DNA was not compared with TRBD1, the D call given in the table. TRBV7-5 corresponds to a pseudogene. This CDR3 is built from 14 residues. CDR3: CASSSTDRYNEQFF. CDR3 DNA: TGTGCCAGCAGCTCTACGGACAGATACAATGAGCAGTTCTTC.

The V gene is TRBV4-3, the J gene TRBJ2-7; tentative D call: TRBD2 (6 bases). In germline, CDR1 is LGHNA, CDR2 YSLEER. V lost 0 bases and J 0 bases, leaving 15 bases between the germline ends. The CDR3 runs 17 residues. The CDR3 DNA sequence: TGCGCCAGCAGCCAAGATACGACGGGGGTGAGCTCCTACGAGCAGTACTTC. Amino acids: CASSQDTTGVSSYEQYF.

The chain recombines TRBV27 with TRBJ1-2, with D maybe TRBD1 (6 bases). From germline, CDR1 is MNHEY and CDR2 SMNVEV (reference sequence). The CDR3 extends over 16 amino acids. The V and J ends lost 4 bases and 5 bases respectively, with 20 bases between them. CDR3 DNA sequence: TGTGCCAGCAGTTACATACCACCGGACAGTCCTTATGGCTACACCTTC. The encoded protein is CASSYIPPDSPYGYTF.